This T cell receptor (beta chain) was identified in a study of T cells after posttransplantation cyclophosphamide. Measured with immunoSEQ multiplex PCR; TCRdb has only the in-frame clones, and not every one. Captured here are approximately 10,000 clones, none seen once; the top ten comprise about 3.6%. Treatment was busulfan-fludarabine conditioning, a marrow graft, and cyclophosphamide on days +3 and +4. CDR3 size: 13 residues. CDR1 and CDR2 (germline): LGHNA, YNFKEQ. The V and J ends lost 0 bases and 5 bases respectively, with 5 bases between them. This clone was picked up many times. This chain links TRBV4-2 with TRBJ1-5; D is unresolved. Source: PBMCs, taken roughly 350 days after allogeneic stem cell transplant with posttransplant cyclophosphamide. This receptor was taken from a male patient in his 50s who received an allogeneic stem cell transplant from a related donor and was CMV-positive. A share of the T cells may be of graft donor origin. The CDR3: CASSQDSDQPQHF. DNA for the CDR3: TGTGCCAGCAGCCAAGATTCGGATCAGCCCCAGCATTTT.